This T cell receptor (beta chain) was sequenced during a study of cytomegalovirus exposure and HLA in healthy donors. Study-wide context: Unique TCR beta sequences numbering 120 million or so came from roughly 180 million T cells in an earlier analysis. Caucasian-associated ancestry cluster membership applied to about four fifths of under 450 genotyped donors. Study-level points and caveats: TRBV6-2, TRBV6-3 and other indistinguishable V segments were excluded.

PCR used 60 Vbeta primers and 13 Jbeta primers. Measured with immunoSEQ multiplex PCR; TCRdb has only the in-frame clones, and not every one. The sample includes some 170,000 clones, around nine tenths seen only once; the top ten take 0.85%. As regards this clone: The antigen is unknown.

The V and J ends lost 7 bases and 0 bases respectively, with 16 bases between them. From germline, CDR1 is SGHRS and CDR2 YFSETQ. The CDR3 contains 15 residues. J is TRBJ1-2 and V is TRBV5-1; D perhaps matches TRBD1 (5 bases). This clonotype was obtained from a woman in her twenties or thirties in good health and CMV-seronegative. Sequencing was done on a sample of PBMCs. The CDR3 protein is CASSLGGTSNYGYTF. CDR3 in DNA: TGCGCCAGCTCTCTGGGGGGGACTTCTAACTATGGCTACACCTTC. The full variable domain, its missing parts supplied by reference TRBV5-1 and TRBJ1-2, is KAGVTQTPRYLIKTRGQQVTLSCSPISGHRSVSWYQQTPGQGLQFLFEYFSETQRNKGNFPGRFSGRQFSNSRSEMNVSTLELGDSALYLCASSLGGTSNYGYTFGSGTRLTVV.